This T cell receptor beta chain was recorded in a study of T cell changes during pregnancy in multiple sclerosis. Clones were read by immunoSEQ multiplex PCR, and TCRdb kept only the in-frame ones, dropping some. Of approximately 90,000 clones listed, approximately 90% are singletons. Germline CDR1 SGHVS, CDR2 FNYEAQ. Trimming pared 6 bases from V and 6 bases from J, leaving 15 bases between. The CDR3 totals 13 residues. The rearrangement links TRBV7-6 to TRBJ2-7; D gene uncertain. Sequencing was performed on peripheral blood, taken before pregnancy. The receptor's source is a female donor with multiple sclerosis, enrolled in a pregnancy study. The CDR3 DNA is TGTGCCAGCAGTTCCATTGCGCGCGGCGAGCAGTACTTC. Translated, it gives CASSSIARGEQYF.